This T cell receptor beta chain was identified in a study of CD8 T cells in ankylosing spondylitis. General observations from the study: The study looked at matched synovial fluid samples from ankylosing spondylitis patients. Disease-linked clones were reported to be significantly enriched there. Several highly homologous variants formed a TCR beta motif that appeared characteristic of ankylosing spondylitis blood.

This clonotype has only a few counts. What it recognizes is unknown. Generation of TCR beta libraries employed quantitative 5'-RACE incorporating molecular barcodes. TCRdb reanalysed the 5' RACE reads using MiXCR and keeps one entry per CDR3 protein. This sample carries 650,000 to 800,000 distinct CDR3 sequences, over 15% of them seen once, and the ten largest clones take about 19%. Source material: blood, either unsorted or a sorted T cell fraction (not recorded which). The source of this sequence is a male donor with ankylosing spondylitis.

Here the CDR3 reads CSAIGALGTDTQYF. CDR3 DNA: TGCAGTGCTATAGGGGCCTTGGGCACAGATACGCAGTATTTT. V usage is TRBV20-1 and J usage is TRBJ2-3, with D possibly matching TRBD1 (5 bases). The V end was cut by 4 bases, the J end by 1 base, with 12 bases between. CDR1 is DFQATT and CDR2 is SNEGSKA in the germline V gene (reference sequence). This CDR3 comprises 14 residues.